This T cell receptor beta chain was retrieved from a study of shared clonotypes between healthy human individuals. Study findings and constraints: Among non-shared clonotypes, generation probabilities were lower than among those shared by all four donors. How much donors shared clonotypes was expected to be affected by sequencing depth.

V was trimmed by 5 bases and J by 2 bases, leaving 7 bases between them. This CDR3 comprises 12 residues. Germline V lookup: CDR1 KGHSH, CDR2 LQKENI. This clone showed up just once. Its antigen is as yet unknown. At deep level, the assay was performed. Sequencing was performed with immunoSEQ multiplex PCR; in TCRdb, only in-frame clones are kept and a portion is missing. The data show over 1.4 million clones, around 95% seen once. In the CD4+ fraction, cells were divided into CD45RA+ naive and CD45RA-negative memory subsets. The receptor's source is a man younger than 45 in good health. V and J are TRBV18 and TRBJ2-7; D is perhaps TRBD1 or TRBD2 (5 bases each). What was sequenced was naive CD4+ T cells sorted from blood. Documented subset: CD45RA+ positively selected. The CDR3 bases are TGTGCCAGCTCATCGGGACCCTACGAGCAGTACTTC. Protein: CASSSGPYEQYF.